The source of this T cell receptor (beta chain) is a study of read filtering for tumor transcriptome and immune sequencing. Study overall: Patients were 17 male and around 13 female, mean age 65.9 years, range about 40 to 85. RNA-seq yielded only roughly 85 to 1,400 TCR reads, IR-seq about 4.05 to 11 million.

This CDR3 region has 17 residues. The germline gives CDR1 MDHEN, CDR2 SYDVKM. To note about this clonotype: One end of the junction varies from germline; a read error may be responsible.

Molecular barcoded adaptors covering alpha/delta and beta/gamma chains were used on 400 ng RNA. TCRdb independently ran MiXCR on the reads; one entry per CDR3 protein. Among about 24,000 distinct CDR3 sequences listed, roughly 19% were seen once. Sequenced: a population of CD138-negative cells sorted from bone marrow. The chain is built from TRBV28 and TRBJ2-1; 10 bases fit TRBD2. This receptor was identified in a donor over 35 with multiple myeloma. The CDR3 nucleotides read TGTGCCAGCGGTTTCCCCCGGACTAGCGGATCCTACAATGAGCAGTTCTTT. This codes for CASGFPRTSGSYNEQFF. Looking up the rest from reference TRBV28 and TRBJ2-1 gives the full variable domain: DVKVTQSSRYLVKRTGEKVFLECVQDMDHENMFWYRQDPGLGLRLIYFSYDVKMKEKGDIPEGYSVSREKKERFSLILESASTNQTSMYLCASGFPRTSGSYNEQFFGPGTRLTVL.